Following are 17 T cell receptor beta chains from one sample sequenced in a study of cytomegalovirus exposure and HLA in healthy donors. The PCR employed 60 Vbeta primers together with 13 Jbeta primers. The data were produced by immunoSEQ multiplex PCR, yet TCRdb's version contains in-frame clones alone and is incomplete. Of roughly 190,000 clones listed, 79% are singletons. The specimen sequenced was PBMCs. The origin of the receptors is a woman under 30 in good health and CMV-seronegative.

CDR3 sequence (DNA): TGTGCCAGCAGTTACCTTGGGGGGGAGACCCAGTACTTC. It yields the protein CASSYLGGETQYF. J is TRBJ2-5 and V is TRBV6-5; tentative D call: TRBD2 (6 bases). The CDR3 covers 13 residues. V lost 2 bases to trimming and J lost 5 bases, with 9 bases between them. Germline values: CDR1 MNHEY, CDR2 SVGAGI.

The chain links TRBV9 to TRBJ2-5; 10 bases are shared with TRBD2. The CDR3 is 19 residues long. J lost 3 bases, V lost 2 bases, and 16 bases had no gene match. Looked up from germline, CDR1 is SGDLS and CDR2 is YYNGEE. The CDR3 nucleotides read TGTGCCAGCAGCGTTGCAGGCCACCCCGGGACTAGCGACAAAGAGACCCAGTACTTC. Residues: CASSVAGHPGTSDKETQYF.

J is TRBJ1-6 and V is TRBV2, with 8 bases aligning to TRBD1. Trimming removed 6 bases from V and 10 bases from J; junction bases left unmatched: 11. Germline values: CDR1 SNHLY, CDR2 FYNNEI. CDR3 length: 15 residues. The CDR3, as DNA: TGTGCCAGCAGCGGAAGTACAGGGGGTGGGTCACCCCTCCACTTT. Amino acid sequence: CASSGSTGGGSPLHF.

V and J are TRBV6-4 and TRBJ1-1; 7 bases are a match to TRBD1. The CDR3 has 14 residues. Per germline, CDR1 MRHNA and CDR2 SNTAGT. Trimming at V came to 10 bases and at J to 1 base, leaving 9 bases not matched to a gene. The CDR3: CANHTGVGNTEAFF. The CDR3 DNA reads as TGTGCCAACCACACAGGGGTCGGGAACACTGAAGCTTTCTTT.

The table lists this clone with a count of one. This chain connects TRBV6-5 to TRBJ2-1, with D possibly matching TRBD1 (5 bases). This CDR3 has 11 amino acids. V was pared by 6 bases and J by 14 bases, with 14 bases between. Looked up from germline, CDR1 is MNHEY and CDR2 is SVGAGI. The CDR3 bases are TGTGCCAGCAGGGCAGGGCCGGAAAAGTTCTTC. It translates to CASRAGPEKFF.

The V call is TRBV6-5, the J call TRBJ2-2; D possibly corresponds to TRBD2 (6 bases). The ends were cut back, 0 bases at V and 5 bases at J, with 13 bases in the middle. Looked up from germline, CDR1 is MNHEY and CDR2 is SVGAGI. The CDR3 consists of 16 residues. The CDR3, as DNA: TGTGCCAGCAGTTACTCGCCGGGAGTGGGTACCGGGGAGCTGTTTTTT. Amino acid sequence: CASSYSPGVGTGELFF.

V is TRBV19 and J is TRBJ1-6, with a possible D match to TRBD1 (6 bases). The germline V gene encodes CDR1 LNHDA and CDR2 SQIVND (reference sequence). V was pared by 5 bases and J by 4 bases, with 9 bases between. The CDR3 covers 14 residues. The CDR3 loop reads CASSYREYNSPLHF. The CDR3 DNA sequence: TGTGCCAGTAGTTACAGGGAGTATAATTCACCCCTCCACTTT.

This chain joins TRBV7-6 and TRBJ2-7; tentatively, D is TRBD2 (6 bases). Per germline, CDR1 SGHVS and CDR2 FNYEAQ. V was shortened by 1 base and J by 4 bases, with 8 bases between the two germline ends. This CDR3 contains 13 residues. CDR3 DNA sequence: TGTGCCAGCAGCTTAGGCGGGAAATACGAGCAGTACTTC. Amino acid sequence: CASSLGGKYEQYF.

The rearrangement links TRBV15 to TRBJ2-5; 8 positions agree with TRBD2. The CDR3 length is 19 residues. V dropped 5 bases and J dropped 0; count of bases not matched to a gene: 17. Per the germline V gene, CDR1 is LNHNV and CDR2 is YYDKDF (reference sequence). The CDR3 sequence is CATSGSGKPKSRYQETQYF. Written as DNA, the CDR3 is TGTGCCACCAGCGGTAGCGGGAAGCCGAAAAGTAGGTACCAAGAGACCCAGTACTTC.

The chain recombines TRBV28 with TRBJ1-2; TRBD1 is a possible D gene (6 bases). The CDR3 loop spans 13 amino acids. Trimming removed 4 bases at V and 4 bases at J, with 10 bases between. CDR1 is MDHEN, CDR2 SYDVKM, per germline. CDR3 protein: CASSYREGYGYTF. For the CDR3, the DNA is TGTGCCAGCAGTTACAGGGAGGGCTATGGCTACACCTTC.

V is TRBV5-1 and J is TRBJ2-2; D may be TRBD1 (6 bases). Trimming took 0 bases from V and 4 from J, leaving 10 bases between them. Per the germline V gene, CDR1 is SGHRS and CDR2 is YFSETQ. The length of the CDR3 is 15 residues. CDR3 DNA sequence: TGCGCCAGCAGCTTGGCCAGGACAGTCACCGGGGAGCTGTTTTTT. It codes for CASSLARTVTGELFF.

The CDR3 protein is CASKRGLNLNEKLFF. The CDR3 bases are TGCGCCAGCAAGAGGGGGCTCAACCTTAATGAAAAACTGTTTTTT. The V gene is TRBV4-3, the J gene TRBJ1-4, with 7 bases aligning to TRBD1. V dropped 7 bases and J dropped 4; count of bases not matched to a gene: 9. Looked up from germline, CDR1 is LGHNA and CDR2 is YSLEER. The CDR3 contains 15 residues.

This clone showed up just a few times. The rearrangement links TRBV7-9 to TRBJ2-1; tentatively, D is TRBD1 (6 bases). The CDR3 has 13 amino acids. Germline CDR1 SEHNR, CDR2 FQNEAQ (reference sequence). Trimming removed 5 bases at V and 7 bases at J, with 12 bases between. The CDR3 reads CASSDDRFNEQFF. The DNA of the CDR3 is TGTGCCAGCAGCGATGACAGGTTTAATGAGCAGTTCTTC.

V is TRBV27 and J is TRBJ1-1, with D tentatively TRBD1 (5 bases). CDR3 length equals 13 residues. V gave up 6 bases and J gave up 0 bases, with 8 bases separating them. Germline CDR1 and CDR2: MNHEY and SMNVEV (reference sequence). The CDR3 nucleotides are TGTGCCAGCAGGTACAGGTTGAACACTGAAGCTTTCTTT. The encoded protein is CASRYRLNTEAFF.

In DNA form, the CDR3 reads TGTGCCAGCAGATTGGGCAGATTGCAGTACTTC. Its protein product is CASRLGRLQYF. V and J are TRBV27 and TRBJ2-7; D remains ambiguous. Trimming pared 6 bases from V and 9 bases from J, leaving 12 bases between. Germline V gene lookup returns CDR1 MNHEY and CDR2 SMNVEV (reference sequence). The length of the CDR3 is 11 residues.

The gene calls are TRBV15 and TRBJ2-7; 9 bases are a match to TRBD1. The CDR3 sequence is 14 residues long. V trimming: 4 bases; J trimming: 1 base; junction bases outside the gene matches: 2. Germline CDR1 reads LNHNV; CDR2 reads YYDKDF (reference sequence). In nucleotides, the CDR3 is TGTGCCACCAGCATAGGACAGGGGTCCTACGAGCAGTACTTC. Its translation is CATSIGQGSYEQYF. Full variable domain (missing parts from reference TRBV15 and TRBJ2-7): DAMVIQNPRYQVTQFGKPVTLSCSQTLNHNVMYWYQQKSSQAPKLLFHYYDKDFNNEADTPDNFQSRRPNTSFCFLDIRSPGLGDTAMYLCATSIGQGSYEQYFGPGTRLTVT.

This chain joins TRBV5-4 and TRBJ2-3; TRBD1 might be the D (5 bases). Germline V gene lookup returns CDR1 SGHNT and CDR2 YYREEE (reference sequence). The length of the CDR3 is 15 residues. V lost 2 bases and J 2 bases, leaving 12 bases between the germline ends. The CDR3 bases are TGTGCCAGCAGCTTCGTGGGGCAGACCACAGATACGCAGTATTTT. As protein: CASSFVGQTTDTQYF. Filled out from reference TRBV5-4 and TRBJ2-3, the complete variable domain reads ETGVTQSPTHLIKTRGQQVTLRCSSQSGHNTVSWYQQALGQGPQFIFQYYREEENGRGNFPPRFSGLQFPNYSSELNVNALELDDSALYLCASSFVGQTTDTQYFGPGTRLTVL.